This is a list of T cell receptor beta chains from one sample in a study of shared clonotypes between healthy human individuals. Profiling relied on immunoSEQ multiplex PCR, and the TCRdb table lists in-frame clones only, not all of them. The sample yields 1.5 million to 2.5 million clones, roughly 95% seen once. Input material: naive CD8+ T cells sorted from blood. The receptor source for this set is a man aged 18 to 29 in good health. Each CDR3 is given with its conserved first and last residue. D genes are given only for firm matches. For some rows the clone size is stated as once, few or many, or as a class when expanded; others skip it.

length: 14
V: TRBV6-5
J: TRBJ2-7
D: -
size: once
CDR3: CASSYSEGVREQYF
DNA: TGTGCCAGCAGTTACTCGGAGGGGGTACGCGAGCAGTACTTC

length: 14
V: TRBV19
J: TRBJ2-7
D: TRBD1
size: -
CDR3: CASSSTGGAYEQYF
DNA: TGTGCCAGTAGTTCCACAGGGGGCGCCTACGAGCAGTACTTC

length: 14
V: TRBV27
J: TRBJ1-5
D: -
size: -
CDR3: CASSPRQGQQPQHF
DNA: TGTGCCAGCAGTCCCCGGCAGGGGCAACAGCCCCAGCATTTT

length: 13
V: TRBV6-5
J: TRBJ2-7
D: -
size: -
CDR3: CASSSGSLEEQYF
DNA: TGTGCCAGCTCGTCCGGGAGCCTAGAGGAGCAGTACTTC

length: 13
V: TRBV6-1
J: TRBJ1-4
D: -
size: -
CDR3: CASNAASNEKLFF
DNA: TGTGCCAGCAATGCCGCCTCTAATGAAAAACTGTTTTTT

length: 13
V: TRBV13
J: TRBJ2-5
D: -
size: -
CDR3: CASSLDHEETQYF
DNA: TGTGCCAGCAGCCTGGACCATGAAGAGACCCAGTACTTC

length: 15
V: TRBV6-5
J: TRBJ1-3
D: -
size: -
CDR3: CASSLRWAIGNTIYF
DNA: TGTGCCAGCAGTTTGCGGTGGGCGATTGGAAACACCATATATTTT

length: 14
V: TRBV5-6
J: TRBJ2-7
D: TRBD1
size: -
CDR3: CASNPPGQSYEQYF
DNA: TGTGCCAGCAACCCCCCGGGACAGTCCTACGAGCAGTACTTC

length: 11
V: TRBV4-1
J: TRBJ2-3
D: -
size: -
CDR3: CASSVLDTQYF
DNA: TGCGCCAGCAGCGTCCTGGATACGCAGTATTTT

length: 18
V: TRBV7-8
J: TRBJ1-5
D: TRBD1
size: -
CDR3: CASSLLGQALYSNQPQHF
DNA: TGTGCCAGCAGCCTACTGGGACAGGCCTTGTATAGCAATCAGCCCCAGCATTTT

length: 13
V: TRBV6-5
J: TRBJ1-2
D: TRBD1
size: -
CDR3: CASSYGQGAGYTF
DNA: TGTGCCAGCAGTTACGGGCAGGGGGCCGGCTACACCTTC

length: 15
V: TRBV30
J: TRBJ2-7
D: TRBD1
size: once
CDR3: CAWSLGDRRSYEQYF
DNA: TGTGCCTGGAGTTTAGGGGACAGGCGCTCCTACGAGCAGTACTTC

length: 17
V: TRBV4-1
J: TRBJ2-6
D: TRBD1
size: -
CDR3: CASSQPGQGAGANVLTF
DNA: TGCGCCAGCAGCCAACCGGGACAGGGGGCTGGGGCCAACGTCCTGACTTTC

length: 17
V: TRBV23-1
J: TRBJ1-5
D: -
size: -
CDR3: CASSRSSKGGSNQPQHF
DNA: TGCGCCAGCAGCCGATCATCCAAGGGGGGGTCCAATCAGCCCCAGCATTTT

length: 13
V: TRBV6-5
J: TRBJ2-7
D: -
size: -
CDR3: CASSYSSSYEQYF
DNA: TGTGCCAGCAGTTACTCTTCCTCCTACGAGCAGTACTTC

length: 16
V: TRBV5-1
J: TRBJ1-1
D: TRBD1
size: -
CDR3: CASSLGQGHMYTEAFF
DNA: TGCGCCAGCAGCTTGGGACAGGGGCATATGTACACTGAAGCTTTCTTT

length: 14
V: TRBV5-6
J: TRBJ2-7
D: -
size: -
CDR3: CASSLVAPDGEQYF
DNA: TGTGCCAGCAGCTTGGTGGCACCAGACGGCGAGCAGTACTTC

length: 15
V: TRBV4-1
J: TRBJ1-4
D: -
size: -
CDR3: CASSQIQGTNEKLFF
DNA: TGCGCCAGCAGCCAAATTCAGGGGACTAATGAAAAACTGTTTTTT

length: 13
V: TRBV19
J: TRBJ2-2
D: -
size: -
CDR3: CASRVTNTGELFF
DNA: TGTGCCAGTAGGGTGACGAACACCGGGGAGCTGTTTTTT

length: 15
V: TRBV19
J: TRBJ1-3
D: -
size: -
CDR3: CASSILDSSGNTIYF
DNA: TGTGCCAGTAGTATACTGGACAGCTCTGGAAACACCATATATTTT

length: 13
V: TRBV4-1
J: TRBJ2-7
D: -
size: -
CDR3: CASSQEGKYEQYF
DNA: TGCGCCAGCAGCCAAGAGGGCAAATACGAGCAGTACTTC

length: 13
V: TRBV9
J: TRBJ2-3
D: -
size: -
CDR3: CASSLTSTDTQYF
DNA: TGTGCCAGCAGCCTGACAAGCACAGATACGCAGTATTTT

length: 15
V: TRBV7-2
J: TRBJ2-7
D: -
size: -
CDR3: CASSLSALSVYEQYF
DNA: TGTGCCAGCAGCTTATCCGCATTGTCCGTGTACGAGCAGTACTTC

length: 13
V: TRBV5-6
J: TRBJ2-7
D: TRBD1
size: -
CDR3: CASRADRGLEQYF
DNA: TGTGCCAGCCGAGCGGACAGGGGTCTCGAGCAGTACTTC

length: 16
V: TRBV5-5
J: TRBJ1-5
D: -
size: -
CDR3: CASSLGPQAAIDPQHF
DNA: TGTGCCAGCAGCTTGGGCCCCCAGGCGGCAATCGACCCCCAGCATTTT

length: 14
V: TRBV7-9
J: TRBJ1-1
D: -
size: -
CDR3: CASSLGIGNTEAFF
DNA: TGTGCCAGCAGCTTAGGGATTGGGAACACTGAAGCTTTCTTT

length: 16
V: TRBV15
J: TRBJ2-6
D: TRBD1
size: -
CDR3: CATSPEGATGANVLTF
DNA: TGTGCCACCAGCCCAGAGGGGGCGACGGGGGCCAACGTCCTGACTTTC

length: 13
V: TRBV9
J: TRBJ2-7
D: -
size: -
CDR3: CASSGELSYEQYF
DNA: TGTGCCAGCAGCGGAGAACTATCCTACGAGCAGTACTTC

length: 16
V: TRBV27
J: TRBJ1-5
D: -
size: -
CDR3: CASSLSYGAFDQPQHF
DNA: TGTGCCAGCAGTTTATCGTACGGCGCCTTTGATCAGCCCCAGCATTTT

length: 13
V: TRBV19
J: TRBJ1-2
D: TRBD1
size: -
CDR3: CASRGQGADGYTF
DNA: TGTGCCAGTAGGGGACAGGGGGCTGATGGCTACACCTTC

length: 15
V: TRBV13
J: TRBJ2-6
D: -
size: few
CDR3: CASRVWGSGANVLTF
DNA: TGTGCCAGTAGGGTGTGGGGCTCTGGGGCCAACGTCCTGACTTTC

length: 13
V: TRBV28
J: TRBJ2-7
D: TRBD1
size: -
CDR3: CASSRDRDYEQYF
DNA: TGTGCCAGCAGCCGGGACAGGGACTACGAGCAGTACTTC

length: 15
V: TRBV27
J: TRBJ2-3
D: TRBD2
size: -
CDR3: CASTGLAGGADTQYF
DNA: TGTGCCAGCACGGGACTAGCGGGAGGGGCAGATACGCAGTATTTT

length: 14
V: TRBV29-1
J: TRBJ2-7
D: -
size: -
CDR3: CSVEGRDSSYEQYF
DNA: TGCAGCGTTGAAGGCAGGGATTCTTCTTACGAGCAGTACTTC

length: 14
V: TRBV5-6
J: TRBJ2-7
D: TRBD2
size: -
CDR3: CASKLWGGVYEQYF
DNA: TGTGCCAGCAAACTTTGGGGGGGAGTCTACGAGCAGTACTTC

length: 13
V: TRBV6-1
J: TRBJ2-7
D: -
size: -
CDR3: CASSEFRGYEQYF
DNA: TGTGCCAGCAGTGAATTTCGGGGGTACGAGCAGTACTTC

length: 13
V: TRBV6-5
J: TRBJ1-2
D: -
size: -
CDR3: CASTEGLAVGYTF
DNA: TGTGCCAGCACCGAGGGTTTGGCAGTTGGCTACACCTTC

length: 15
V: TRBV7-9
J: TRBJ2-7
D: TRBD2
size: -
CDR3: CASSPSGSNIGEQYF
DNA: TGTGCCAGCAGTCCGAGCGGGAGTAATATAGGCGAGCAGTACTTC

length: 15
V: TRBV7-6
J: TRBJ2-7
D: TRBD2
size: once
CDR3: CASSRGTSGDYEQYF
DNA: TGTGCCAGCAGCCGCGGGACTAGCGGTGATTACGAGCAGTACTTC

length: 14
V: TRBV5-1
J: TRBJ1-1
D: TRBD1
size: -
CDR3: CASSLGTGVVEAFF
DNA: TGCGCCAGCAGCTTGGGGACAGGTGTCGTTGAAGCTTTCTTT

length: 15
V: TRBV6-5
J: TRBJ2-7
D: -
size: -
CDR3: CASSQDGQGSYEQYF
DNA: TGTGCCAGCAGTCAGGACGGTCAAGGGTCCTACGAGCAGTACTTC

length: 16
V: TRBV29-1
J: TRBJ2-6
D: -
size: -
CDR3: CSVEWRKYSGANVLTF
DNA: TGCAGCGTTGAATGGAGGAAGTACTCTGGGGCCAACGTCCTGACTTTC

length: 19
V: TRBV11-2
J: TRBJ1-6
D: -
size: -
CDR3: CASSFRRVPLGRRNSPLHF
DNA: TGTGCCAGCAGCTTTCGACGGGTCCCCCTAGGGCGGCGTAATTCACCCCTCCACTTT